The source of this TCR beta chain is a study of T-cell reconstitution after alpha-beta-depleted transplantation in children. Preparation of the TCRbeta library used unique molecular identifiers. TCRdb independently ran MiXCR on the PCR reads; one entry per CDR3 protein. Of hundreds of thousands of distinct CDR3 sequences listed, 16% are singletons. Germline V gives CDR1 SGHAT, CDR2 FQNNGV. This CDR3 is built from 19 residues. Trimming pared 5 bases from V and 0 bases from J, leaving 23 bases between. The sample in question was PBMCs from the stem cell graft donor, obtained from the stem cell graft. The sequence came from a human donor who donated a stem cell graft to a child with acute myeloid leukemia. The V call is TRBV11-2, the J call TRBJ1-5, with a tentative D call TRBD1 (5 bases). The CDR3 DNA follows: TGTGCCAGCAGCCCCTCAGGGAGGGGCAGGGAAGATAGCAATCAGCCCCAGCATTTT. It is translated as CASSPSGRGREDSNQPQHF. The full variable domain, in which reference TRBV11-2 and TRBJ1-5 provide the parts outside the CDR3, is EAGVAQSPRYKIIEKRQSVAFWCNPISGHATLYWYQQILGQGPKLLIQFQNNGVVDDSQLPKDRFSAERLKGVDSTLKIQPAKLEDSAVYLCASSPSGRGREDSNQPQHFGDGTRLSIL.